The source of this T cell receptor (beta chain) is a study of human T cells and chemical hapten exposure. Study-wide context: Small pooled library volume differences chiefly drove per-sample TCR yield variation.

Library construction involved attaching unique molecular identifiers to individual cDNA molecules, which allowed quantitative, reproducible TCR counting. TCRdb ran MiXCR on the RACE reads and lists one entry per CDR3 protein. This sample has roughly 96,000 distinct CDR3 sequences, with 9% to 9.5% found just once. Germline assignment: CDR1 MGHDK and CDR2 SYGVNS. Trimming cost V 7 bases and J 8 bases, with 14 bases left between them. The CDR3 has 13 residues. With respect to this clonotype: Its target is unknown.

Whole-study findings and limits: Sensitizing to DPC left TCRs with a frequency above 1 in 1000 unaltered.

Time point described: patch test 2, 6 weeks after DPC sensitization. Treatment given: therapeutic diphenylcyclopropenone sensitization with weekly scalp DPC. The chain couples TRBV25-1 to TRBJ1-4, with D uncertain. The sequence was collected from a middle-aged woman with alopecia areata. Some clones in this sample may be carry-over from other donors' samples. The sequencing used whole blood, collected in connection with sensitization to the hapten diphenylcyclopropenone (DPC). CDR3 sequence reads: CASIGGVGEKLFF. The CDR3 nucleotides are TGTGCCAGCATAGGAGGAGTGGGAGAAAAACTGTTTTTT. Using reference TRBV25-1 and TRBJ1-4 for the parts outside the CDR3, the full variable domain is EADIYQTPRYLVIGTGKKITLECSQTMGHDKMYWYQQDPGMELHLIHYSYGVNSTEKGDLSSESTVSRIRTEHFPLTLESARPSHTSQYLCASIGGVGEKLFFGSGTQLSVL.